This T cell receptor (beta chain) was recovered during a study of control samples from healthy donors and cancer patients. The CDR3 runs to 16 residues. The germline V gene encodes CDR1 SGDLS and CDR2 YYNGEE. V was pared by 2 bases and J by 4 bases, with 10 bases of the junction left unmatched. Produced via immunoSEQ multiplex PCR; TCRdb's table is partial and in-frame only. The sample lists 100,000 to 150,000 clones; 92% were seen once. The J gene is TRBJ1-1, the V gene TRBV9; TRBD1 aligns across 8 bases. The material sequenced was PBMCs. This TCR derives from an elderly man with head and neck cancer. Written as DNA, the CDR3 is TGTGCCAGCAGCGTGGCGGCAGGGGGCTGGGGCACTGAAGCTTTCTTT. Encoded protein: CASSVAAGGWGTEAFF.